The 25 T cell receptor beta chains below come from one sample, sequenced in a study of OX40 agonist ivuxolimab in advanced cancers. Assay used: immunoSEQ multiplex PCR; TCRdb lists only in-frame clones, some missing. The sample consists of some 25,000 clones, around 86% of them appearing once. Source: CD4+ or CD8+ T cells sorted from blood, taken in a trial of the OX40 agonist ivuxolimab. The source is an adult with an advanced solid tumor such as melanoma, head and neck, liver or kidney cancer.

The chain carries TRBV19 and TRBJ1-1; no clear D. The CDR3 runs to 13 residues. From germline, CDR1 is LNHDA and CDR2 SQIVND (reference sequence). Trimming pared 5 bases from V and 6 bases from J, leaving 13 bases between. The CDR3 bases are TGTGCCAGTAGTCCCCCGACTCTTGCTGAAGCTTTCTTT. This sequence encodes CASSPPTLAEAFF. The entire variable domain, with the rest obtained from reference TRBV19 and TRBJ1-1, is as follows: DGGITQSPKYLFRKEGQNVTLSCEQNLNHDAMYWYRQDPGQGLRLIYYSQIVNDFQKGDIAEGYSVSREKKESFPLTVTSAQKNPTAFYLCASSPPTLAEAFFGQGTRLTVV.

V usage is TRBV27 and J usage is TRBJ1-2, with D possibly TRBD1 on 5 matching bases. The CDR3 runs to 15 residues. Trimming shortened V by 5 bases and J by 7 bases, and 20 bases separated the two germline ends. Germline-derived CDR1 and CDR2 are MNHEY and SMNVEV (reference sequence). The CDR3 loop reads CASSPRGTGEVGYTF. The CDR3 DNA follows: TGTGCCAGCAGTCCCCGGGGGACCGGGGAAGTTGGCTACACCTTC.

The rearrangement uses TRBV27 and TRBJ1-2; D uncertain. CDR3 length equals 13 residues. V dropped 10 bases and J dropped 4 bases, with 16 bases sitting between them. From germline, CDR1 is MNHEY and CDR2 SMNVEV (reference sequence). CDR3 in DNA: TGTGCCACCTCGGACTTCTCGGGCTATGGCTACACCTTC. This encodes CATSDFSGYGYTF.

This chain connects TRBV19 to TRBJ2-5; 8 nucleotides align to TRBD2. The CDR3 length is 14 residues. CDR1 and CDR2 (germline): LNHDA, SQIVND (reference sequence). The trim removed 10 bases at V and 4 bases at J, leaving 11 bases unmatched. The CDR3 here is CATAGAGGIETQYF. The CDR3 coding sequence is TGTGCCACGGCCGGGGCGGGAGGTATAGAGACCCAGTACTTC.

The count of this clone is one. The sample holds other DNA sequences that translate to the same CDR3. The chain recombines TRBV7-8 with TRBJ2-7; D unresolved. This CDR3 comprises 14 residues. The V end lost 0 bases, the J end lost 3 bases, and 9 bases lay between the germline ends. CDR1 and CDR2 from the germline V gene are SGHVS and FQNEAQ. As DNA, the CDR3 is TGTGCCAGCAGCTTAGCGAACGAAAACTACGAGCAGTACTTC. Encoded protein: CASSLANENYEQYF.

The genes are TRBV7-8 and TRBJ1-1, with D uncertain. Germline V gene lookup returns CDR1 SGHVS and CDR2 FQNEAQ. The CDR3 length is 12 residues. V lost 0 bases and J lost 11, with 10 bases in between. The CDR3 region is CASSLAGLGAFF. The CDR3 DNA follows: TGTGCCAGCAGCTTAGCCGGGCTAGGGGCTTTCTTT.

The V gene is TRBV5-6, the J gene TRBJ1-1; no firm D call. The ends were cut back, 3 bases at V and 0 bases at J, with 9 bases in the middle. Per germline, CDR1 SGHDT and CDR2 YYEEEE. This CDR3 spans 14 amino acids. This CDR3 reads CASSYMGLNTEAFF. The CDR3 nucleotides read TGTGCCAGCAGCTACATGGGTCTGAACACTGAAGCTTTCTTT. The entire variable domain, with the rest obtained from reference TRBV5-6 and TRBJ1-1, is as follows: DAGVTQSPTHLIKTRGQQVTLRCSPKSGHDTVSWYQQALGQGPQFIFQYYEEEERQRGNFPDRFSGHQFPNYSSELNVNALLLGDSALYLCASSYMGLNTEAFFGQGTRLTVV.

This chain links TRBV2 with TRBJ2-1; 7 positions agree with TRBD2. The CDR3 runs to 14 residues. Germline V gives CDR1 SNHLY, CDR2 FYNNEI. V lost 8 bases to trimming and J lost 5 bases; unmatched junction nucleotides: 9. The CDR3 loop is CASSSLAGDNEQFF. The CDR3 coding sequence is TGTGCCAGCTCGTCCCTTGCGGGAGACAATGAGCAGTTCTTC.

The chain has TRBV6-5 and TRBJ2-2; no firm D call. Between the trimmed V and J ends, which lost 0 bases and 6 bases, there was a span of 14 bases. Per the germline V gene, CDR1 is MNHEY and CDR2 is SVGAGI. The CDR3 is made up of 16 amino acids. Here the CDR3 DNA reads TGTGCCAGCAGTTACTCGGCAAGCTTATTGGCCGGGGAGCTGTTTTTT. It codes for CASSYSASLLAGELFF.

The chain has TRBV27 and TRBJ2-1, with 9 bases fitting TRBD1. J lost 2 bases, V lost 5 bases, and 7 bases had no gene match. The CDR3 contains 16 residues. Germline lookup yields CDR1 MNHEY and CDR2 SMNVEV (reference sequence). The CDR3, as DNA: TGTGCCAGCAGTCTACAGGGGGCATACACCTACAATGAGCAGTTCTTC. This codes for CASSLQGAYTYNEQFF.

This clone was picked up one time. As DNA, the CDR3 is TGTGCCAGCAGCGCTCAAGCAACTAATGAAAAACTGTTTTTT. Protein product: CASSAQATNEKLFF. The chain combines TRBV9 with TRBJ1-4; D unresolved. CDR1 and CDR2 from the germline V gene are SGDLS and YYNGEE. The CDR3 spans 14 residues. V lost 3 bases and J 0 bases, leaving 6 bases between the germline ends.

This rearrangement joins TRBV7-9 to TRBJ1-6; TRBD1 matches at 8 bases. The CDR3 contains 14 residues. With V trimmed by 2 bases and J by 9 bases, 3 bases remained unmatched. CDR1 is SEHNR, CDR2 FQNEAQ, per germline (reference sequence). The CDR3 sequence: CASSLTGGGSPLHF. The DNA of the CDR3 is TGTGCCAGCAGCTTAACAGGGGGTGGTTCACCCCTCCACTTT.

The chain combines TRBV21-1 with TRBJ2-2. TRBV21-1 is a listed pseudogene. The CDR3 loop spans 16 amino acids. In nucleotides, the CDR3 is TGTGCCAGCAGCAAAGCGACGCCAGTAACGGACGGGGAGCTGTTTTTT. This translates into CASSKATPVTDGELFF.

The chain recombines TRBV6-5 with TRBJ2-3; 11 bases agree with TRBD2. The germline V gene encodes CDR1 MNHEY and CDR2 SVGAGI. V gave up 0 bases and J gave up 5 bases; unmatched junction bases: 1. The CDR3 is 15 residues long. Here the CDR3 DNA reads TGTGCCAGCAGTTACTCCGGACTAGCGGGAGATACGCAGTATTTT. As protein: CASSYSGLAGDTQYF.

The chain is built from TRBV13 and TRBJ2-5; possibly TRBD2 for D (6 bases). Between the trimmed V and J ends, which lost 5 bases and 6 bases, there was a span of 19 bases. Germline CDR1 is PRHDT and CDR2 is FYEKMQ (reference sequence). This CDR3 is 15 amino acids long. The CDR3: CASSSYGGGEKTQYF. CDR3 sequence (DNA): TGTGCCAGCAGCAGCTACGGAGGCGGGGAAAAGACCCAGTACTTC.

The rearrangement uses TRBV27 and TRBJ2-1; TRBD2 matches 8 bases. CDR1 MNHEY and CDR2 SMNVEV come from the germline V gene (reference sequence). Trimming removed 3 bases from V and 6 bases from J; junction bases left unmatched: 7. The CDR3 is made up of 15 amino acids. The CDR3 loop is CASSLGSGALNEQFF. CDR3 coding DNA: TGTGCCAGCAGTTTGGGTAGCGGGGCCCTCAATGAGCAGTTCTTC.

In its sample, this clone ranks as medium-sized. The chain employs TRBV19 and TRBJ2-1; 10 nucleotides match TRBD2. CDR3 size: 15 residues. The V gene end was trimmed by 4 bases and the J gene end by 1 base; junction bases not matched to a gene: 1. Germline V gives CDR1 LNHDA, CDR2 SQIVND (reference sequence). The CDR3 loop reads CASSRTSGSYNEQFF. The CDR3, as DNA: TGTGCCAGTAGTAGGACTAGCGGTTCCTACAATGAGCAGTTCTTC.

Note on this clone: The junction departs from germline at one end; a sequencing error may be responsible. The rearrangement uses TRBV6-1 and TRBJ2-7; 7 bases match TRBD2. Germline V CDR1 and CDR2: MNHNS, SASEGT. This CDR3 region has 8 residues. In nucleotides, the CDR3 is TGTGCCAGCAGCGGGGGGAACTTC. Translation gives CASSGGNF.

This chain uses TRBV27 with TRBJ2-1; 10 nucleotides line up with TRBD1. This CDR3 contains 15 residues. The junction had 7 bases not matched to a gene; V was cut back by 7 bases and J by 4 bases. The V gene's germline CDR1 is MNHEY and CDR2 SMNVEV (reference sequence). CDR3: CASTVGTGAYNEQFF. CDR3 in DNA: TGTGCCAGCACCGTGGGGACAGGGGCTTACAATGAGCAGTTCTTC.

The gene calls are TRBV6-5 and TRBJ1-5; 10 positions agree with TRBD1. Losses at the gene ends were 5 bases for V and 8 bases for J; bases not matched to a gene: 6. The length of the CDR3 is 14 residues. Germline V gives CDR1 MNHEY, CDR2 SVGAGI. CDR3 residues: CASSRTGGVEPQHF. The CDR3 coding sequence is TGTGCCAGCAGTCGGACAGGGGGAGTGGAGCCCCAGCATTTT.

The rearrangement links TRBV10-3 to TRBJ2-1; the match to TRBD2 covers 7 bases. The CDR3 runs to 16 residues. Looked up from germline, CDR1 is ENHRY and CDR2 is SYGVKD. V dropped 3 bases and J dropped 2; count of bases not matched to a gene: 7. CDR3 sequence: CAISDPGLPPYNEQFF. CDR3 nucleotides: TGTGCCATCAGTGACCCGGGACTACCCCCCTACAATGAGCAGTTCTTC.

V usage is TRBV14 and J usage is TRBJ2-7, with D uncertain. V lost 0 bases and J lost 3, with 9 bases in between. Germline V CDR1 and CDR2: SGHDN, FVKESK. The CDR3 consists of 14 residues. The CDR3: CASSQEGRYYEQYF. The DNA for the CDR3 is TGTGCCAGCAGCCAAGAAGGCAGATACTACGAGCAGTACTTC.

The DNA for the CDR3 is TGCAGCGTTGTGGCGGGAGGGCCGAGCGGGGAGCTGTTTTTT. Translating gives CSVVAGGPSGELFF. This chain joins TRBV29-1 and TRBJ2-2, with TRBD2 matching 9 bases. The CDR3 consists of 14 residues. V lost 4 bases, J lost 7 bases, and 7 bases stayed unmatched. Germline V gives CDR1 SQVTM, CDR2 ANQGSEA.

This chain joins TRBV7-8 and TRBJ2-5, with a tentative D call TRBD1 (6 bases). Germline CDR1 and CDR2: SGHVS and FQNEAQ. The CDR3 totals 11 residues. V lost 5 bases and J 13 bases, leaving 14 bases between the germline ends. Here the CDR3 reads CASSTGSGPYF. The CDR3 DNA sequence: TGTGCCAGCAGCACAGGGTCCGGGCCGTACTTC.

This clone was detected a few times. This CDR3 reads CASSPRALNEKLFF. CDR3 in DNA: TGTGCCAGCTCACCCCGGGCCCTTAATGAAAAACTGTTTTTT. This rearrangement joins TRBV18 to TRBJ1-4, with D hard to call. Germline CDR1 is KGHSH and CDR2 is LQKENI. The V end lost 3 bases, the J end lost 4 bases, and 9 bases lay between the germline ends. This CDR3 comprises 14 residues.